This passage covers 2 T cell receptor beta chains from one sample sequenced in a study of beta chain features in type 1 diabetes. Study results and limitations: Shortening of TCRB CDR3s, moderate but significant, appeared in all four CD4+ subsets of Type 1 diabetes patients.

Their antigen targets remain unknown. Investigators reverse transcribed all isolated RNA, so they sequenced expressed TCRB transcripts. Generated by immunoSEQ multiplex PCR, the TCRdb table keeps only in-frame clones and is missing some. The sample lists 300,000 to 400,000 clones, roughly 14% occurring once. Sequencing input: naive CD4+ T cells from blood. The receptors here all came from a woman younger than 35 with type 1 diabetes.

This clone was observed a handful of times. The chain links TRBV7-2 to TRBJ2-3, with TRBD2 identical over 14 bases. CDR1 is SGHTA and CDR2 is FQGNSA in the germline V gene. CDR3 length: 17 residues. J gave up 6 bases and V 4 bases, and 9 bases lay outside the gene matches. For the CDR3, the DNA is TGTGCCAGCAGCTCGGGGACTAGCGGGAGAAAAAAGGATACGCAGTATTTT. This translates into CASSSGTSGRKKDTQYF.

This sequence joins TRBV4-3 and TRBJ2-6; D gene ambiguous. Germline CDR1 and CDR2: LGHNA and YSLEER. The CDR3 has 16 amino acids. V lost 7 bases, J lost 0 bases, and 13 bases lay in between. The CDR3 here is CASTNHGSSGANVLTF. The CDR3 DNA reads as TGCGCCAGCACCAATCACGGTTCCTCTGGGGCCAACGTCCTGACTTTC.